This record covers a single T cell receptor beta chain. The entry originates in a study of patients and donors after allogeneic stem cell transplantation. One entry per CDR3 protein results from TCRdb running MiXCR on the RT-PCR reads. This table has approximately 250,000 distinct CDR3 sequences, around 14% appearing once. Input material: blood, either unsorted or a sorted T cell fraction (not recorded which). The clonotype comes from a human donor who was either an allogeneic HSCT recipient or a stem cell or donor lymphocyte infusion donor (not recorded which). It is not recorded whose cells these are; they may come from a transplant donor.

CDR3 nucleotides: TGTGCCAGCAGACACCGTAAGAGGGGGGGCAATCAGCCCCAGCATTTT. This encodes CASRHRKRGGNQPQHF. The chain carries TRBV6-1 and TRBJ1-5; the D gene is possibly TRBD1 (6 bases). This CDR3 has 16 amino acids. V was clipped by 6 bases and J by 2 bases, with 17 bases between them. CDR1 and CDR2 from the germline V gene are MNHNS and SASEGT.